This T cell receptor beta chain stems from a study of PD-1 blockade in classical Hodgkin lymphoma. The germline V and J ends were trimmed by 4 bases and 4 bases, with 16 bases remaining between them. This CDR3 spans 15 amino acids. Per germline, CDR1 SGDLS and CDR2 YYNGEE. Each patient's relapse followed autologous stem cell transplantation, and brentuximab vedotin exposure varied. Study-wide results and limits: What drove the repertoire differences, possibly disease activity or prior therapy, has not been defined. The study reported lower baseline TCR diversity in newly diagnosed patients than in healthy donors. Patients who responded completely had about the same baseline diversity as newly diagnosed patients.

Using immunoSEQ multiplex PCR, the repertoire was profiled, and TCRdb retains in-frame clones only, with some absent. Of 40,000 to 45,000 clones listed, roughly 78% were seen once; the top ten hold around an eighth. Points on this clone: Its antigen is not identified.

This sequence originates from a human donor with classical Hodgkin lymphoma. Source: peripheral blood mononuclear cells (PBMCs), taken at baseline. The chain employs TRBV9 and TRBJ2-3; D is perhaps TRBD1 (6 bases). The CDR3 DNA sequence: TGTGCCAGCAGCCCCAGGGGCGCGGTAGCAGATACGCAGTATTTT. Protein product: CASSPRGAVADTQYF.